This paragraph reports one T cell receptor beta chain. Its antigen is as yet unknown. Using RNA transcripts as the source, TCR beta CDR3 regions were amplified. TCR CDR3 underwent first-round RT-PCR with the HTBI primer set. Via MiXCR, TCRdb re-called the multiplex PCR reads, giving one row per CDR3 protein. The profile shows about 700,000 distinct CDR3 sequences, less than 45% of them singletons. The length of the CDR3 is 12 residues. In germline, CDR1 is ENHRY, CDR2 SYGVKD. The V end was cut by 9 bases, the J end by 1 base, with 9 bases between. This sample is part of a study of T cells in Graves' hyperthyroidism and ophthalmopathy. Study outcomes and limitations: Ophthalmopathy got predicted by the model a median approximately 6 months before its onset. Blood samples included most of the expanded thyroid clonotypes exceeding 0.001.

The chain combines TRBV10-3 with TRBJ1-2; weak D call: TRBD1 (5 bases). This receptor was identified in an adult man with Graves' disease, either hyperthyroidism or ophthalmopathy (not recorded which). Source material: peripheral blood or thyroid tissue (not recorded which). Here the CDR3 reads CAMIDSNYGYTF. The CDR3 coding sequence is TGTGCCATGATTGACAGTAACTATGGCTACACCTTC.